Sequencing of this T cell receptor (beta chain) was carried out in a study of blood T cell repertoires in COVID-19. Whole-study context: Acute-phase and convalescent COVID-19 samples originated in the United States, Italy and Spain. The analysed material was cDNA or gDNA that came from T cells, B-cell-depleted T cells, or PBMCs.

Sequencing used immunoSEQ multiplex PCR; TCRdb keeps in-frame clones, though not all of them. The table lists approximately 210,000 clones, around four fifths of them singletons. Looked up from germline, CDR1 is SGHVS and CDR2 is FNYEAQ. The CDR3 has 15 amino acids. The germline V and J ends were trimmed by 0 bases and 8 bases, with 14 bases remaining between them. Sequenced material: peripheral blood. The chain combines TRBV7-6 with TRBJ2-1, with unresolved D. This sequence was found in a woman between 45 and 65 years old with acute or convalescent COVID-19. The CDR3 DNA sequence: TGTGCCAGCAGCTTAGCGCTAGTAGCTCCGGATGAGCAGTTCTTC. Translation gives CASSLALVAPDEQFF. The variable domain in full, with the rest retrieved from reference TRBV7-6 and TRBJ2-1, is GAGVSQSPRYKVTKRGQDVALRCDPISGHVSLYWYRQALGQGPEFLTYFNYEAQQDKSGLPNDRFSAERPEGSISTLTIQRTEQRDSAMYRCASSLALVAPDEQFFGPGTRLTVL.